The 22 T cell receptor beta chains reported below all come from one sample, sequenced in a study of neurological immune-mediated disorders. TCRdb ran MiXCR on the 5' RACE reads and lists one entry per CDR3 protein. The table has some 49,000 distinct CDR3 sequences, 10% seen once. The time point was: longitudinal time-point 1 (baseline). Input material: PBMCs. The receptors were sampled from a woman aged 35 to 49 in good health.

This clonotype occurred many times. In DNA form, the CDR3 reads TGTGCCAGCAGCCTGCTCGGGGGGAGCTCCTACAATGAGCAGTTCTTC. This sequence encodes CASSLLGGSSYNEQFF. This rearrangement joins TRBV14 to TRBJ2-1, with TRBD2 identical over 7 bases. Germline CDR1 reads SGHDN; CDR2 reads FVKESK. CDR3 length: 16 residues. The ends lost 4 bases at V and 0 bases at J; junction bases unmatched: 6.

This clonotype was observed many times. The chain links TRBV5-8 to TRBJ1-5; 10 bases are a match to TRBD1. The germline V gene encodes CDR1 SGHTS and CDR2 YDEGEE. Trimming at V came to 1 base and at J to 6 bases, leaving 4 bases not matched to a gene. CDR3 size: 15 residues. CDR3 residues: CASSLPGQGVQPQHF. In DNA form, the CDR3 reads TGTGCCAGCAGCTTGCCCGGACAGGGGGTTCAGCCCCAGCATTTT.

The rearrangement uses TRBV14 and TRBJ2-7; no clear D. This CDR3 is 16 amino acids long. Per germline, CDR1 SGHDN and CDR2 FVKESK. Trimming cost V 4 bases and J 0 bases, with 16 bases left between them. The CDR3 bases are TGTGCCAGCAGCCCTATCACAAAGACGATCTCCTACGAGCAGTACTTC. Amino acid sequence: CASSPITKTISYEQYF.

Regarding this clonotype: A much larger clone sits a single nucleotide away, making a read error possible. V is TRBV7-8 and J is TRBJ2-2; D gene ambiguous. The CDR3 has 14 amino acids. Germline assignment: CDR1 SGHVS and CDR2 FQNEAQ. Trimming stripped 5 bases from V and 9 bases from J, with 16 bases between. The DNA for the CDR3 is TGTGCCAGCAGCCGCCCCAGAGGAACCAGGGAGCTGTTTTTT. Translation gives CASSRPRGTRELFF.

The rearrangement uses TRBV18 and TRBJ1-2; D uncertain. CDR3 length: 14 amino acids. V was clipped by 3 bases and J by 2 bases, with 10 bases between them. Germline V gives CDR1 KGHSH, CDR2 LQKENI. The DNA for the CDR3 is TGTGCCAGCTCACCCCCACTATTAAACTATGGCTACACCTTC. This translates into CASSPPLLNYGYTF.

This clonotype has at least ten counts. V and J are TRBV11-1 and TRBJ2-1, with D possibly being TRBD2 (6 bases). Germline CDR1 and CDR2: SGHAT and FQDESV (reference sequence). V lost 1 base and J lost 8, with 12 bases in between. CDR3 size: 14 residues. CDR3 sequence: CASSLVRESDEQFF. The CDR3 DNA follows: TGTGCCAGCAGCTTAGTACGGGAGAGCGATGAGCAGTTCTTC.

The rearrangement links TRBV20-1 to TRBJ2-1, with 8 bases aligning to TRBD1. This CDR3 has 17 residues. Germline CDR1 is DFQATT and CDR2 is SNEGSKA (reference sequence). V lost 1 base and J lost 2; bases outside the gene matches: 10. The CDR3 nucleotides are TGCAGTGCTAGAGGGATTGGACAGGGCGATACCTACAATGAGCAGTTCTTC. Protein product: CSARGIGQGDTYNEQFF.

The chain is built from TRBV15 and TRBJ2-7; 9 nucleotides match TRBD2. V shed 6 bases, J shed 0 bases, and the junction held 6 bases outside the gene matches. The CDR3 covers 15 residues. Germline CDR1 is LNHNV and CDR2 is YYDKDF (reference sequence). This CDR3 is CATRDRLAVSYEQYF. The CDR3, as DNA: TGTGCCACCAGAGATCGACTAGCGGTCTCCTACGAGCAGTACTTC. Based on the CDR3 plus reference TRBV15 and TRBJ2-7, the full variable domain is DAMVIQNPRYQVTQFGKPVTLSCSQTLNHNVMYWYQQKSSQAPKLLFHYYDKDFNNEADTPDNFQSRRPNTSFCFLDIRSPGLGDTAMYLCATRDRLAVSYEQYFGPGTRLTVT.

The V call is TRBV21-1, the J call TRBJ2-7; the table's D gene call, TRBD1, was not cross checked with the DNA. TRBV21-1 is reported as a pseudogene. The length of the CDR3 is 16 residues. Written as DNA, the CDR3 is TGTGCCAGCATGAGTTTGGAGGACAGGAACCACTACGAGCAGTACTTC. It specifies CASMSLEDRNHYEQYF.

This clonotype was found many times. This rearrangement joins TRBV5-1 to TRBJ2-1; weak D call: TRBD1 (5 bases). The germline V gene encodes CDR1 SGHRS and CDR2 YFSETQ. V dropped 0 bases and J dropped 2 bases, with 9 bases sitting between them. The CDR3 has 15 amino acids. The CDR3, as DNA: TGCGCCAGCAGCTTGGGGGCGGACACCTACAATGAGCAGTTCTTC. The encoded protein is CASSLGADTYNEQFF.

This clonotype appeared many times. V and J are TRBV7-2 and TRBJ1-1; the match to TRBD1 covers 7 bases. V dropped 1 base and J dropped 0; count of bases not matched to a gene: 5. This CDR3 spans 16 amino acids. Germline V gene data show CDR1 as SGHTA and CDR2 as FQGNSA. This CDR3 is CASSLVHTGVNTEAFF. CDR3 DNA sequence: TGTGCCAGCAGCTTAGTTCATACAGGGGTGAACACTGAAGCTTTCTTT. Using reference TRBV7-2 and TRBJ1-1 for the parts outside the CDR3, the full variable domain is GAGVSQSPSNKVTEKGKDVELRCDPISGHTALYWYRQSLGQGLEFLIYFQGNSAPDKSGLPSDRFSAERTGGSVSTLTIQRTQQEDSAVYLCASSLVHTGVNTEAFFGQGTRLTVV.

The chain couples TRBV7-8 to TRBJ1-1; no clear D. Germline CDR1 and CDR2: SGHVS and FQNEAQ. The CDR3 sequence is 15 residues long. V was shortened by 4 bases and J by 2 bases, with 14 bases between the two germline ends. The CDR3 nucleotides read TGTGCCAGCAGCTCCTTTCGTAGGTTTAACACTGAAGCTTTCTTT. Encoded protein: CASSSFRRFNTEAFF.

Many counts were recorded for this clonotype. The V and J genes are TRBV12-3 or TRBV12-4 and TRBJ2-7; TRBD1 might be the D (6 bases). This CDR3 region has 12 residues. Between the trimmed V and J ends, which lost 6 bases and 9 bases, there was a span of 15 bases. CDR3 sequence reads: CASSPGPTGQYF. CDR3 DNA sequence: TGTGCCAGCAGCCCTGGCCCGACAGGGCAGTACTTC.

This clonotype appeared many times. The CDR3 spells CSARVLAAFGTQYF. The CDR3 DNA is TGCAGTGCTAGAGTACTAGCGGCCTTTGGGACCCAGTACTTC. This sequence joins TRBV20-1 and TRBJ2-5; 8 bases align to TRBD2. This CDR3 is built from 14 residues. With 1 base clipped from V and 7 bases from J, the junction kept 8 bases outside the gene matches. From germline, CDR1 is DFQATT and CDR2 SNEGSKA (reference sequence).

This clonotype has ten or more counts. This chain links TRBV12-3 or TRBV12-4 with TRBJ2-1; D remains ambiguous. Trimming shortened V by 1 base and J by 4 bases, and 2 bases separated the two germline ends. This CDR3 region has 12 residues. The CDR3 is CASSLEYNEQFF. CDR3 DNA sequence: TGTGCCAGCAGTTTAGAATACAATGAGCAGTTCTTC.

This clonotype was observed many times. The gene calls are TRBV7-2 and TRBJ1-2, with D possibly being TRBD1 (5 bases). The CDR3 is made up of 13 amino acids. The germline gives CDR1 SGHTA, CDR2 FQGNSA. Trimming took 5 bases from V and 4 from J, leaving 11 bases between them. The CDR3 coding sequence is TGTGCCAGCAGCCCGGGACGTAGCTATGGCTACACCTTC. Its protein is CASSPGRSYGYTF.

This clonotype was counted many times. CDR3 protein: CASSLGRANTEAFF. The CDR3 nucleotides are TGTGCCAGCAGTTTAGGCCGGGCGAACACTGAAGCTTTCTTT. The V and J genes are TRBV27 and TRBJ1-1, with D unclear. V lost 2 bases to trimming and J lost 1 base, with 8 bases between them. The CDR3 runs 14 residues. CDR1 MNHEY and CDR2 SMNVEV come from the germline V gene (reference sequence).

The chain links TRBV11-3 to TRBJ1-3; perhaps TRBD1 as D (5 bases). V was pared by 5 bases and J by 10 bases, with 15 bases between. The CDR3 extends over 13 amino acids. Germline CDR1 reads SGHNT; CDR2 reads YENEEA. Here the CDR3 reads CASSDSTTGTIYF. The CDR3 bases are TGTGCCAGCAGCGATTCGACCACAGGAACCATATATTTT.

This clonotype was recorded many times. The rearrangement joins TRBV9 to TRBJ2-2, with 8 bases aligning to TRBD1. CDR3 length: 16 amino acids. Germline-derived CDR1 and CDR2 are SGDLS and YYNGEE. V lost 4 bases, J lost 2 bases, and 7 bases stayed unmatched. DNA for the CDR3: TGTGCCAGCAGCCCCCGGACAGGGATCAACACCGGGGAGCTGTTTTTT. This gives the protein CASSPRTGINTGELFF.

This clonotype was seen repeatedly, ten times or more. CDR3 sequence (DNA): TGTGCCAGCAGCTTAGTCCAGGGGCCTGGAAACACCATATATTTT. This gives the protein CASSLVQGPGNTIYF. The chain is built from TRBV7-6 and TRBJ1-3; a possible D gene is TRBD1 (6 bases). The CDR3 totals 15 residues. The V gene's germline CDR1 is SGHVS and CDR2 FNYEAQ. Trimming pared 1 base from V and 2 bases from J, leaving 9 bases between.

Of note for this clonotype: A much bigger clone sits one base away, suggesting this may be a read error. The chain carries TRBV12-3 or TRBV12-4 and TRBJ1-5, with D perhaps matching TRBD1 (6 bases). The CDR3 length is 12 residues. V gave up 6 bases and J gave up 11 bases, with 14 bases separating them. The CDR3 loop reads CASSTRGASQHF. DNA for the CDR3: TGTGCCAGCAGCACCAGGGGAGCGTCCCAGCATTTT.

In this sample, this clonotype turned up many times. This chain connects TRBV12-3 or TRBV12-4 to TRBJ1-1; D gene uncertain. V dropped 2 bases and J dropped 6 bases, with 4 bases sitting between them. The CDR3 runs to 11 residues. The chain's CDR3 is CASSLNPEAFF. The CDR3 DNA sequence: TGTGCCAGCAGTTTAAACCCTGAAGCTTTCTTT.